This TCR beta chain was captured in a study of blood T cell repertoires in COVID-19 (dated by TCRdb to the early 2020s). As for the study more broadly: Samples from collaborators originated in the United States, Italy and Spain and spanned both the acute and convalescent phases of COVID-19. The prospective study material was composed of cDNA or gDNA derived from T cells, B-cell-depleted T cells, or PBMCs. The sample metadata nearly always contained a de-identified subject ID, COVID-19 status, age in years and sex. Where HLA class I and class II types were available, the types were taken from metadata supplied by the sample provider, not from assay-based typing. Samples came from the ongoing ImmuneRACE study (first 160 participants) plus 1,254 subjects from 6 global collaborators. A freely available public database, intended as a resource for researchers studying the immune response to SARS-CoV-2, is where the repertoires were released. Subjects who had been exposed to COVID-19, were actively infected with it, or had recovered from it provided the deeply sampled blood TCRbeta repertoires that made up the dataset. General study outcomes and caveats: Clinical and demographic metadata were provided uncurated, with the amount varying by source and participant.

On this clone itself: It lacks a known antigen. No base-level quality is on record; no much larger clone is a single base apart.

The immunoSEQ Assay, a bias-controlled multiplex PCR, was used to amplify TCRbeta CDR3 regions from genomic DNA. From the authors' description of their analysis: Nucleated cell counts per sample were estimated from amplification of reference gene primers within the assay. To quantify the absolute abundance of each unique TCRbeta CDR3 rearrangement, sequence reads were collapsed and filtered. For each sample, productive Simpson clonality was calculated by taking the square root of Simpson's diversity index across productive rearrangements. TCRdb carries this immuneACCESS record with in-frame sequences only. Its versions omit some clonotypes, under half of them owing to an unresolved V gene in the studies checked, with the rest unexplained. The DNA was the basis for D and trimming; V, J and clone size are from that table. The sample contains some 170,000 clones, approximately 80% of them found a single time. Of the sample, around 10% is held by the ten largest clones.

One collaborating source in Seattle enrolled patients during active infection and followed them longitudinally through the course of disease. Whole blood was collected in K2EDTA tubes by collaborating institutions according to the institutions' own protocols. For TCRbeta analysis, collaborator samples were shipped as frozen whole blood, as isolated PBMCs, or as DNA extracted from either sample type. Based on the germline V gene, the CDR1 and CDR2 sequences are SGHRS and YFSETQ. The junction shows trimming of 4 bases on V and 0 bases on J, plus 10 bases between the germline ends. Inclusive of the bounding cysteine and phenylalanine, the CDR3 is 14 residues long. CDR3 DNA only is kept here, 42 bases in frame from base 1.

Sequences were obtained from peripheral blood. The chain uses TRBV5-1 and TRBJ2-5; the D gene is perhaps TRBD2, from 6 matching bases. This receptor was obtained from a woman between 40 and 55 years old with COVID-19, enrolled during active disease. The CDR3: CASSPGLDQETQYF. The DNA sequence is as follows: TGCGCCAGCAGCCCGGGACTGGACCAAGAGACCCAGTACTTC.